This T cell receptor beta chain was captured in a study of blood T cell repertoires in COVID-19. Study in general: Acute and convalescent COVID-19 samples came from the United States, Italy and Spain.

Methods used by the authors: By means of reference gene primer amplification, nucleated cell counts were estimated. TCRdb keeps only in-frame clones here, not all; method: immunoSEQ multiplex PCR. Clone size and V and J calls were adopted from that table, with D and trimming inferred from the DNA. This table has roughly 180,000 clones, around 83% appearing once. Trimming pared 0 bases from V and 9 bases from J, leaving 14 bases between. The CDR3 has 14 amino acids. Germline CDR1 SGHTA, CDR2 FQGTGA. The chain is built from TRBV7-3 and TRBJ1-2, with D uncertain. This sequence originates from a man between 18 and 29 years old with acute or convalescent COVID-19. The sequenced sample consisted of peripheral blood. The CDR3 coding sequence is TGTGCCAGCAGCTTAACGGGCACTGCTATGCGCTACACCTTC. Residues: CASSLTGTAMRYTF. The whole variable domain, filled in from reference TRBV7-3 and TRBJ1-2, reads GAGVSQTPSNKVTEKGKYVELRCDPISGHTALYWYRQSLGQGPEFLIYFQGTGAADDSGLPNDRFFAVRPEGSVSTLKIQRTERGDSAVYLCASSLTGTAMRYTFGSGTRLTVV.